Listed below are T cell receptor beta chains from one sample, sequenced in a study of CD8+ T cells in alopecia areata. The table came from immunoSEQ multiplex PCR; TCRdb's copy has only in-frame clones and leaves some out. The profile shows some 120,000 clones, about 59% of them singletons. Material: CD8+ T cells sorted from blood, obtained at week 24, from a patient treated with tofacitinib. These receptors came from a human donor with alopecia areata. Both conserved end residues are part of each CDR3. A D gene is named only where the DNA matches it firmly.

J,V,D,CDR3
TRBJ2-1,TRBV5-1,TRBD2,CASSLWEGSYNEQFF
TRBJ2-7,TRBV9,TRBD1,CASSPRQGSHEQYF
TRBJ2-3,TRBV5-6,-,CASSLLRDTQYF
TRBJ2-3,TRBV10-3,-,CAISWVFGVTDTQYF
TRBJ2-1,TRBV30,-,CAWSWRGEQFF
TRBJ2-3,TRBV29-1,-,CSVESLPTRAGDTQYF
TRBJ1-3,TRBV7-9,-,CASTRGSSGNTIYF
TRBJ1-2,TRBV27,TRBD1,CASSQGQGWGGYTF
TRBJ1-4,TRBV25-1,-,CASSEGRDQKLFF
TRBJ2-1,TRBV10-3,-,CAISASPRGGNEQFF
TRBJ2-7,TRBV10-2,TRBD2,CASSPGGVTRYEQYF
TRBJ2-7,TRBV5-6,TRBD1,CASSGAGTGVEQYF
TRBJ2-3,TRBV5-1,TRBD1,CASSNYRGAVTDTQYF
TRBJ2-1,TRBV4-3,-,CASSQTPGASSEQFF
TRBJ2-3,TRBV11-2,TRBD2,CASSPWVAGTTDTQYF
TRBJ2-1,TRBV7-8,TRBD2,CASSLAAAGGLRYEQFF
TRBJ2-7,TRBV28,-,CASSTGTTSSYEQYF
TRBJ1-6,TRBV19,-,CASTVSYDYNSPLHF
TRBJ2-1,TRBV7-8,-,CANAAGEGSYNEQFF
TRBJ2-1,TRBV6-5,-,CASSYSSTYNEQFF
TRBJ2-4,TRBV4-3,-,CASSQAIGTAKNIQYF
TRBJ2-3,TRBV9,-,CASSEGDGTQYF
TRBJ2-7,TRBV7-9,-,CASSPPTGTGAEQYF
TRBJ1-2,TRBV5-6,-,CASSLGPGYTF
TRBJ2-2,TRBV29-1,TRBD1,CSVEDLGQGLVGELFF
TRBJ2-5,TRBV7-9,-,CASSPSEQETQYF
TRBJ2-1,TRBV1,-,CTSTAVYNEQFF
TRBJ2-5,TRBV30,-,CAWSPPEVTQYF
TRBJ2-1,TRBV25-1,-,CASSGAGGNEQFF
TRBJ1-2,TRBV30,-,CAWLERQTKGDGYTF
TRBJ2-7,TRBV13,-,CASSPVSSYEQYF
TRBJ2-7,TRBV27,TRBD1,CASSYGGQAPYEQYF
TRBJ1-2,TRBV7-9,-,CASSLDSGYTF
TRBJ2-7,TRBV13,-,CASSLGRGHEQYF
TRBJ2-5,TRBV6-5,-,CASSYWGAKETQYF
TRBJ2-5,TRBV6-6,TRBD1,CASSYHDREKNF
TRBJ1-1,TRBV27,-,CASSLRGAVSEAFF
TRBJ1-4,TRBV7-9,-,CASSIPGETNEKLFF
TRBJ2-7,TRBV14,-,CASSQDGYEQYF
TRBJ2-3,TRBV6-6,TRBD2,CASSYGTIDTQYF
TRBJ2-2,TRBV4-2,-,CASSQLLGPGELFF
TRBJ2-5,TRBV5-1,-,CASKDRPYQETQYF
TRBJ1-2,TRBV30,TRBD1,CAWTRGGDYGYTF
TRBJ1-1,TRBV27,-,CASSAGGGHTEAFF
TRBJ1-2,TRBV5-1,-,CASSLDQTNYGYTF
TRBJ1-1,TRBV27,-,CASSPLDSWNTEAFF
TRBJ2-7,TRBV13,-,CASSFGGTSNYEQYF
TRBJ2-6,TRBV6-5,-,CASRAGTSGANVLTF
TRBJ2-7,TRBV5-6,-,CASSLEGSSNEQYF
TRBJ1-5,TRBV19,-,CASKERVFGQPQHF
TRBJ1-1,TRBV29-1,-,CSVEGGIVTEAFF
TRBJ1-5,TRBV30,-,CAWSVRVSNQPQHF
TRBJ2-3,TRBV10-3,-,CAISGSSWVSTDTQYF
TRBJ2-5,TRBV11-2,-,CASSQGPQETQYF
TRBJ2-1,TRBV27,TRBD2,CASSHSGGGEQFF
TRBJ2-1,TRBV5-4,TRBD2,CASSLETSGGEEQFF
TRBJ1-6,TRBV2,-,CASRIPGYNSPLHF
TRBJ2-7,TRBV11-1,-,CASSFYSSEQYF
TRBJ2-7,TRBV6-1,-,CASSEGTSYEQYF
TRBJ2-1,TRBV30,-,CAWSSGNEQFF